This TCR beta chain was sequenced during a study of blood T cell repertoires in COVID-19 (dated by TCRdb to about 2020). About the full investigation: Collaborator samples came from the United States, Italy and Spain and covered acute and convalescent phases of COVID-19. The prospective study material was composed of cDNA or gDNA derived from T cells, B-cell-depleted T cells, or PBMCs. The repertoires were released in a freely available public database meant as a resource for research on the immune response to SARS-CoV-2. Subjects who had been exposed to COVID-19, were actively infected with it, or had recovered from it provided the deeply sampled blood TCRbeta repertoires that made up the dataset. Samples came from the ongoing ImmuneRACE study (first 160 participants) plus 1,254 subjects from 6 global collaborators. HLA class I and class II types, where available, came from metadata supplied by the sample provider rather than from assay-based typing. Sample metadata almost always included a de-identified subject ID, COVID-19 status, age in years and sex. Points the paper makes about the study in general: How much clinical and demographic metadata was included differed by source and by participant, and the metadata was provided uncurated.

Whole blood was collected in K2EDTA tubes by collaborating institutions according to the institutions' own protocols. For TCRbeta analysis, collaborators shipped samples in one of three forms: frozen whole blood, isolated PBMCs, or DNA extracted from either of those sample types. A note on this clone: Its binding antigen is unknown. Base qualities are not at hand, and no much larger clone is one base apart.

TCRbeta CDR3 regions were amplified from genomic DNA by means of the immunoSEQ Assay, a bias-controlled multiplex PCR. The paper's processing steps were these. The number of nucleated cells in each sample was estimated from the amplification of reference gene primers within the assay. Sequence reads were collapsed and filtered to measure the absolute abundance of every unique TCRbeta CDR3 rearrangement. For each sample, productive Simpson clonality was calculated by taking the square root of Simpson's diversity index across productive rearrangements. This immuneACCESS table, as held by TCRdb, lists in-frame sequences with V and J called but not all clones. Of the missing ones, under half trace to an unresolved V gene in checked studies; the others have no known cause. The V and J calls and clone size come from that table; D and trimming were worked out from the DNA. This sample comprises 25,000 to 35,000 clones, 70% to 90% of them detected only once. The ten most abundant clones make up around 0.53% of the sample.

V is clipped by 0 bases and J by 7 bases, and the sequence between their germline boundaries is 10 bases long. CDR1 and CDR2 are drawn from the germline V gene (reference sequence): SGHKS, YYEKEE. The CDR3 spans 13 residues, from the cysteine through the phenylalanine. The entry retains the CDR3 DNA only, 39 bases that are in frame from base 1. The sample was peripheral blood. The source is a woman in her thirties or forties with active or convalescent COVID-19. This sequence uses TRBV5-5 and TRBJ2-5; the D gene is not confidently resolved. The base sequence is TGTGCCAGCAGCTTGGAGCCTGTAGCGACCCAGTACTTC. Its product reads: CASSLEPVATQYF.